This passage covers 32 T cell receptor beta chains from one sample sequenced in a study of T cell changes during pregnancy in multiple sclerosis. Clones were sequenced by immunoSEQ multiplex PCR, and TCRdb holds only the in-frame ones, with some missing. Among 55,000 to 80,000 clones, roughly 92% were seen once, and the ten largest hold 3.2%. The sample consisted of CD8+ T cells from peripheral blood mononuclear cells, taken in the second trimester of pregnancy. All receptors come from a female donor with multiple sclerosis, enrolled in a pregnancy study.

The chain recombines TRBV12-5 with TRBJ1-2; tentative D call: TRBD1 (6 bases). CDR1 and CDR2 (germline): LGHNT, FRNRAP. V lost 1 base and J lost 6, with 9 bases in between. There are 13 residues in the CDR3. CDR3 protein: CASGLGAGDGYTF. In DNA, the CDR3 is TGTGCTAGTGGTTTGGGGGCAGGGGATGGCTACACCTTC. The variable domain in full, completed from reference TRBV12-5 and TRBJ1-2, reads DARVTQTPRHKVTEMGQEVTMRCQPILGHNTVFWYRQTMMQGLELLAYFRNRAPLDDSGMPKDRFSAEMPDATLATLKIQPSEPRDSAVYFCASGLGAGDGYTFGSGTRLTVV.

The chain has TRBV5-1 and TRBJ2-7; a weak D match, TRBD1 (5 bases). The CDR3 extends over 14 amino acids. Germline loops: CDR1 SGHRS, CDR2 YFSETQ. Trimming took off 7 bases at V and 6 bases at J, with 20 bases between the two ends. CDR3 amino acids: CASGTRQGEAEQYF. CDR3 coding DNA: TGCGCCAGCGGTACCAGGCAGGGTGAGGCCGAGCAGTACTTC.

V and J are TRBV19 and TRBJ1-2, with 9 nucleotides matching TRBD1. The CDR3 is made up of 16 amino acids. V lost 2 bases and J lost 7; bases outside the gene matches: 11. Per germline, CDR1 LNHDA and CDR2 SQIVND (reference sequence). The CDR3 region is CASSIIRQGVQGGYTF. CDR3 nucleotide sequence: TGTGCCAGTAGTATAATCCGACAGGGGGTTCAGGGTGGCTACACCTTC. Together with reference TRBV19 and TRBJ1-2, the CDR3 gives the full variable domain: DGGITQSPKYLFRKEGQNVTLSCEQNLNHDAMYWYRQDPGQGLRLIYYSQIVNDFQKGDIAEGYSVSREKKESFPLTVTSAQKNPTAFYLCASSIIRQGVQGGYTFGSGTRLTVV.

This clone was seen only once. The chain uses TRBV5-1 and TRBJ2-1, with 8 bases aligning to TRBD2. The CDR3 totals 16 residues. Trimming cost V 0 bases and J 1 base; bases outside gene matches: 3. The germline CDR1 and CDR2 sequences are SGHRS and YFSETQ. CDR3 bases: TGCGCCAGCAGCTTGGCCATAGCGGGATCCTACAATGAGCAGTTCTTC. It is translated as CASSLAIAGSYNEQFF.

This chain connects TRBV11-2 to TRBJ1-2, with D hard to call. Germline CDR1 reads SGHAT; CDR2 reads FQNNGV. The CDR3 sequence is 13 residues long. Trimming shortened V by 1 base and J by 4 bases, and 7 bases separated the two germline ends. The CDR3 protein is CASSLGHSYGYTF. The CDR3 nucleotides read TGTGCCAGCAGCTTAGGTCATTCCTATGGCTACACCTTC.

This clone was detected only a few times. The CDR3 sequence is CASSEDRANYGYTF. In nucleotides, the CDR3 is TGTGCCAGCAGTGAGGACAGGGCTAACTATGGCTACACCTTC. The chain carries TRBV2 and TRBJ1-2; 8 bases agree with TRBD1. CDR1 and CDR2 (germline): SNHLY, FYNNEI. CDR3 length: 14 amino acids. J lost 0 bases, V lost 3 bases, and 0 bases had no gene match.

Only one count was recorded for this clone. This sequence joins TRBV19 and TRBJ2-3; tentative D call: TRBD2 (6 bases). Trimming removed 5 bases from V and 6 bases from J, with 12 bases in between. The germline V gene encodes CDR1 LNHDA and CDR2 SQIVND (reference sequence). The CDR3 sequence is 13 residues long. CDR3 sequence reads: CASSFGGLDTQYF. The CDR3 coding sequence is TGTGCCAGTAGTTTCGGGGGACTGGATACGCAGTATTTT.

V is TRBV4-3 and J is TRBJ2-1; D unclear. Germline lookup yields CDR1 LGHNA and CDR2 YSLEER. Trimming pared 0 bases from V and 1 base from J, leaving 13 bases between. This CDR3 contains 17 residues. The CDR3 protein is CASSQDTTYQSYNEQFF. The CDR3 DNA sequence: TGCGCCAGCAGCCAAGATACAACGTACCAGTCCTACAATGAGCAGTTCTTC.

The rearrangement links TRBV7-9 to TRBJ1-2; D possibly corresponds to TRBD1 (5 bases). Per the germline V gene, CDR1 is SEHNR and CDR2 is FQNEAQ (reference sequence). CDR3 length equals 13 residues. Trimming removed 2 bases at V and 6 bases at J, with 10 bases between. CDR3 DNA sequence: TGTGCCAGCAGCTTAATCCAGACAGATGGCTACACCTTC. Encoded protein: CASSLIQTDGYTF.

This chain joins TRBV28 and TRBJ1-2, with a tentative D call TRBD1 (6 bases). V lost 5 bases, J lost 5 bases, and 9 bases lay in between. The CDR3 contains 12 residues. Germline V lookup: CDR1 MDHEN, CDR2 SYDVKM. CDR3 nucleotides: TGTGCCAGCAGTATTCAGGGGTATGGCTACACCTTC. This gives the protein CASSIQGYGYTF.

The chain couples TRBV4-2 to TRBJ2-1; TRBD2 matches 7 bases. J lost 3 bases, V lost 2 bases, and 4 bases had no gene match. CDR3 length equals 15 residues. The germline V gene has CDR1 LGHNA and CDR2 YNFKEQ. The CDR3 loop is CASSQYGEGYNEQFF. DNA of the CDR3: TGTGCCAGCAGCCAATACGGGGAGGGCTACAATGAGCAGTTCTTC.

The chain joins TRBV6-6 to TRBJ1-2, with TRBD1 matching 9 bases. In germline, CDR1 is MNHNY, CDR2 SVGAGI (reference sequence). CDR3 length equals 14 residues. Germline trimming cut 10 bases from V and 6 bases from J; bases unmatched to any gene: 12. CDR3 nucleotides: TGTGCCACCTTCTTAGGGACAGGGATAAATGGCTACACCTTC. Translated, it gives CATFLGTGINGYTF.

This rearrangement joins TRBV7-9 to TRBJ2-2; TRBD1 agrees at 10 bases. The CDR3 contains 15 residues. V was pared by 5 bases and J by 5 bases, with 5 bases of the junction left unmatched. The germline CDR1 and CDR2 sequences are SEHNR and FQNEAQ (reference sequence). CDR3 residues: CASSDRTGGTGELFF. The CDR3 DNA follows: TGTGCCAGCAGCGACAGGACAGGGGGTACCGGGGAGCTGTTTTTT.

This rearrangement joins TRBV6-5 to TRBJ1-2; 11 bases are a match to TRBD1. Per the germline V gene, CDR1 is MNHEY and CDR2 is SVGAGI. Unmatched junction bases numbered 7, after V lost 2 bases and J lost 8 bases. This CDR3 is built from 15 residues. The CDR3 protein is CASSYRGQGARGYTF. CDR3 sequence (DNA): TGTGCCAGCAGTTACCGAGGACAGGGGGCGCGGGGCTACACCTTC.

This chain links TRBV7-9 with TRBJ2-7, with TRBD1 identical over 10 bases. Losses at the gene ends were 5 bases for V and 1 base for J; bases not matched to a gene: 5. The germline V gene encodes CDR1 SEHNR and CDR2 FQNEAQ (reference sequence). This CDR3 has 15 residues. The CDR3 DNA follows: TGTGCCAGCAGCATGGGACAGGGGATGTCCTACGAGCAGTACTTC. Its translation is CASSMGQGMSYEQYF.

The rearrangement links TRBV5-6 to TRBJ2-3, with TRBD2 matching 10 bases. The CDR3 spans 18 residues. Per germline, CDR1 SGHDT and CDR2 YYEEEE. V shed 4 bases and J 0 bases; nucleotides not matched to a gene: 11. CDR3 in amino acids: CASSPPPLAGESTDTQYF. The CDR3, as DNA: TGTGCCAGCAGCCCGCCACCCCTAGCGGGAGAAAGCACAGATACGCAGTATTTT.

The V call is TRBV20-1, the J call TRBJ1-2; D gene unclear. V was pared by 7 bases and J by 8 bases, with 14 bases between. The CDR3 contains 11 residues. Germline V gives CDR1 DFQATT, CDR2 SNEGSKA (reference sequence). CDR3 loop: CSVPRHRGYTF. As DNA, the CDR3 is TGCAGTGTTCCCAGGCACCGAGGCTACACCTTC.

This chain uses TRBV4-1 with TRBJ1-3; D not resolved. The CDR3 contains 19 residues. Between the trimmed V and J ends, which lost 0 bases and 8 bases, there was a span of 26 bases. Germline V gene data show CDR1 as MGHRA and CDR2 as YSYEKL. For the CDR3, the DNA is TGCGCCAGCAGCCAAGAAAGTTTGGGAGGACCCGCAAGACCTGACACCATATATTTT. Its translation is CASSQESLGGPARPDTIYF.

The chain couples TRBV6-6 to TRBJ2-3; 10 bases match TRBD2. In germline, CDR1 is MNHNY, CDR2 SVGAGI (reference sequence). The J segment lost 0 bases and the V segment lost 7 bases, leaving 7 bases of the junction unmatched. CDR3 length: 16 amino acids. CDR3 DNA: TGTGCCAGCATCCCGGGACTAGCGTCTAGCACAGATACGCAGTATTTT. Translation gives CASIPGLASSTDTQYF.

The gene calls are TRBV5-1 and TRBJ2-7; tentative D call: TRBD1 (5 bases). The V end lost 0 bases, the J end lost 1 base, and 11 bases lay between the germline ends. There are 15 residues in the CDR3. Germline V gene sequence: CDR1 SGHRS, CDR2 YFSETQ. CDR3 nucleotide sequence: TGCGCCAGCAGCTTGGGGCAGGGTCTATCCTACGAGCAGTACTTC. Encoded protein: CASSLGQGLSYEQYF. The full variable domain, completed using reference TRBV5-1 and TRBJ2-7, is KAGVTQTPRYLIKTRGQQVTLSCSPISGHRSVSWYQQTPGQGLQFLFEYFSETQRNKGNFPGRFSGRQFSNSRSEMNVSTLELGDSALYLCASSLGQGLSYEQYFGPGTRLTVT.

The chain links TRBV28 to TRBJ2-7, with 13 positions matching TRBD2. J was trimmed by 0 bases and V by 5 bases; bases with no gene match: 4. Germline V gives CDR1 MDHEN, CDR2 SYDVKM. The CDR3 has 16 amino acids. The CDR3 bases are TGTGCCAGCAGTGGAGGACTAGCGGGGGACTCCTACGAGCAGTACTTC. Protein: CASSGGLAGDSYEQYF.

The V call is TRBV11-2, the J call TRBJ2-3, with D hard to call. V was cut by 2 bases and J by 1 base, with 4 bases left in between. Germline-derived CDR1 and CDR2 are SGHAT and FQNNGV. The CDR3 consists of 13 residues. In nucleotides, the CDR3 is TGTGCCAGCAGCTTACAGGGCACAGATACGCAGTATTTT. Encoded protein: CASSLQGTDTQYF.

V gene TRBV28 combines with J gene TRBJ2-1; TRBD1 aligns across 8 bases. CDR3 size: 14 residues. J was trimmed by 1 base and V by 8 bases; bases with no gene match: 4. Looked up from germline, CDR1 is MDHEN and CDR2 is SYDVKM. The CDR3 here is CASGTGGSYNEQFF. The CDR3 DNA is TGTGCCAGCGGCACAGGGGGTTCCTACAATGAGCAGTTCTTC.

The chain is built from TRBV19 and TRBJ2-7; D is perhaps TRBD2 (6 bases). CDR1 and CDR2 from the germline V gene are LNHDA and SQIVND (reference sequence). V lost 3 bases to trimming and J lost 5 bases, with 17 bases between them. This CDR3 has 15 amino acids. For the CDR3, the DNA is TGTGCCAGTAGTATCGTGGCGGGGCCCCCCAACGAGCAGTACTTC. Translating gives CASSIVAGPPNEQYF.

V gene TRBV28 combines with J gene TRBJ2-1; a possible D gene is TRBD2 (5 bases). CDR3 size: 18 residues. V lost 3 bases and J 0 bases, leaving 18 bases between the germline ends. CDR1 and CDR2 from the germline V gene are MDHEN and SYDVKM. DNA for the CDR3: TGTGCCAGCAGTTTGTTTTCCGGGGAATTAAGCTCCTACAATGAGCAGTTCTTC. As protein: CASSLFSGELSSYNEQFF.

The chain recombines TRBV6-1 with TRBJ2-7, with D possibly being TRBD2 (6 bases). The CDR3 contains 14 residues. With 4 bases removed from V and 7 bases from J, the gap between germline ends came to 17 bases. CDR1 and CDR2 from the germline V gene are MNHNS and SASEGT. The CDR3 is CASSGGMGGSEQYF. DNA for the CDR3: TGTGCCAGCAGTGGGGGGATGGGAGGATCAGAGCAGTACTTC.

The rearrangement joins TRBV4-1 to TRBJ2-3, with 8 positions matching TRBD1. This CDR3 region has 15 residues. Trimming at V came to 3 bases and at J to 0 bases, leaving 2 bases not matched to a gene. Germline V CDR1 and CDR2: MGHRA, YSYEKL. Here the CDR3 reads CASSHQGASTDTQYF. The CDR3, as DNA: TGCGCCAGCAGCCATCAGGGGGCAAGCACAGATACGCAGTATTTT.

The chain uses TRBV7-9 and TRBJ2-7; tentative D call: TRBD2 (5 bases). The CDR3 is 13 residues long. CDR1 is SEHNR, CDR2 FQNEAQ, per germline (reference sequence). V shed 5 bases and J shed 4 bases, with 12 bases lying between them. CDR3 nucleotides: TGTGCCAGCAGCCCCCTACTAGTTTACGAGCAGTACTTC. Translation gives CASSPLLVYEQYF.

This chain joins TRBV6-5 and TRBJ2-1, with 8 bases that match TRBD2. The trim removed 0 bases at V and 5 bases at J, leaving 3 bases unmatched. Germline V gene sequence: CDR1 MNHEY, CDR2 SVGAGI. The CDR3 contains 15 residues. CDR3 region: CASSYSGLADNEQFF. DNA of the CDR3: TGTGCCAGCAGTTACTCAGGACTAGCTGACAATGAGCAGTTCTTC.

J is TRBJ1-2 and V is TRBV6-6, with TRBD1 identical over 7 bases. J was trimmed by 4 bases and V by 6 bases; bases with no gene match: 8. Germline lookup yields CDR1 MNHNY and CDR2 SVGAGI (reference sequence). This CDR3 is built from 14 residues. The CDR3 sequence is CASRTLGQPYGYTF. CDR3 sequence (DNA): TGTGCCAGCAGGACCCTGGGACAGCCCTATGGCTACACCTTC.

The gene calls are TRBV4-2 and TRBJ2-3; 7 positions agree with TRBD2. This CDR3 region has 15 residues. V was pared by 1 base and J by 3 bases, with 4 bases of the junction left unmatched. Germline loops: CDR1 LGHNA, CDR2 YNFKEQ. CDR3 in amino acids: CASSQGAGETDTQYF. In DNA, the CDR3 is TGTGCCAGCAGCCAAGGGGCGGGAGAAACAGATACGCAGTATTTT.

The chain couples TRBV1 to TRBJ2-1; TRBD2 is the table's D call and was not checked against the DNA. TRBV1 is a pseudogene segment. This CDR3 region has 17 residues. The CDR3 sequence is CTSSQDPASGGNNEQFF. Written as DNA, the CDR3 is TGCACCAGCAGCCAAGATCCGGCTAGCGGGGGCAACAATGAGCAGTTCTTC.